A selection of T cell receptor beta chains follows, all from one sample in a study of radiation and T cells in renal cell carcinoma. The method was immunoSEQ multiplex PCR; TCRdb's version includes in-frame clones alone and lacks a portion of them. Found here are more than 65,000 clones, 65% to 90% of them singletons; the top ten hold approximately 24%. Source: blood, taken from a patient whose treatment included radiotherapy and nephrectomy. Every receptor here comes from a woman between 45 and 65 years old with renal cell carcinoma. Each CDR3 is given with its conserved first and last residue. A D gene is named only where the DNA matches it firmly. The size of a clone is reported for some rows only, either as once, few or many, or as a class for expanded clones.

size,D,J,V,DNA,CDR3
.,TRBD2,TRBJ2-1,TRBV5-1,TGCGCCAGCAGCTTGGCTCCTAGCGGGAGTCCGAGCTCCTACAATGAGCAGTTCTTC,CASSLAPSGSPSSYNEQFF
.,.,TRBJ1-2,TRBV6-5,TGTGCCAGCAGTTCCCCAAATTACTATGGCTACACCTTC,CASSSPNYYGYTF
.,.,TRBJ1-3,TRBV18,TGTGCCAGCTCACCTAATGGAGGAAACACCATATATTTT,CASSPNGGNTIYF
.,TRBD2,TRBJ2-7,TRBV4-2,TGTGCCAGCAGCCAAGGCTCTAGCGGCTCCTACGAGCAGTACTTC,CASSQGSSGSYEQYF
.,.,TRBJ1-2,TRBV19,TGTGCAGTCAAGTATTTGGGCTATGGCTACACCTTC,CAVKYLGYGYTF
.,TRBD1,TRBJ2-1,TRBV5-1,TGCGCCAGCAGCTTCGACAGGGGGCGCTACAATGAGCAGTTCTTC,CASSFDRGRYNEQFF
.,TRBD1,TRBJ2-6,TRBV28,TGTGCCAGCAGGCTAAGACAGGGAAGGGGTGGGGCCAACGTCCTGACTTTC,CASRLRQGRGGANVLTF
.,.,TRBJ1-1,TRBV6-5,TGTGCCAGCAGTCAGAAGGGAACTGAAGCTTTCTTT,CASSQKGTEAFF
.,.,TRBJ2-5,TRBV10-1,TGCGCCAGCAGTGAGAAGGAGGGCGCGTACCAAGAGACCCAGTACTTC,CASSEKEGAYQETQYF
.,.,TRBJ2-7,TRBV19,TGTGCCAGTAGTAATGTTGTTCGGGGCGAGCAGTACTTC,CASSNVVRGEQYF
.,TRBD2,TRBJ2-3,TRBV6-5,TGTGCCAGCAGTTCCCGGATGAGCGGGGAAACAGATACGCAGTATTTT,CASSSRMSGETDTQYF
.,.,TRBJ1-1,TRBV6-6,TGTGCCAGCACCTCCGGGACCTATAACACTGAAGCTTTCTTT,CASTSGTYNTEAFF
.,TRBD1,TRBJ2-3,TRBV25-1,TGTGCCAGCAGTGAAACAGGGGGGATCACAGATACGCAGTATTTT,CASSETGGITDTQYF
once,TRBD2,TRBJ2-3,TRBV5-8,TGTGCCAGCACGTTGGGGGTAAATCCAGCGGGAGGAGTAGATACGCAGTATTTT,CASTLGVNPAGGVDTQYF
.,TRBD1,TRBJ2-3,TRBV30,TGTGCCTGGAGCGCGACAGGGGCCTACACAGATACGCAGTATTTT,CAWSATGAYTDTQYF
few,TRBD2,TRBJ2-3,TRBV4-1,TGCGCCAGCAGCCGTCCCGGGACTAGAATCACAGATACGCAGTATTTT,CASSRPGTRITDTQYF
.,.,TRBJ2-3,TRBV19,TGTGCCAGTAGTATTTTTAGTGGAGCGGAACTCACAGATACGCAGTATTTT,CASSIFSGAELTDTQYF
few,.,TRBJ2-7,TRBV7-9,TGTGCCAGCAGCTTAGGCGTCCTTTCCTACGAGCAGTACTTC,CASSLGVLSYEQYF
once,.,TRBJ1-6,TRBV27,TGTGCCAGCAGTTCCTACACGACCCGCTCCTATAATTCACCCCTCCACTTT,CASSSYTTRSYNSPLHF
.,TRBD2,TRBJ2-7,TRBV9,TGTGCCAGCAGCGTTTTGACAGCGGGGGAGCAGTACTTC,CASSVLTAGEQYF
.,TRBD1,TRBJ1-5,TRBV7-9,TGTGCCAGCAGCCAAGACAGGGGAGGAGAGCAGCCCCAGCATTTT,CASSQDRGGEQPQHF
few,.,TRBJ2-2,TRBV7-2,TGTGCCAGCAGCTTAGGACGGGTAGGCGGGGAGCTGTTTTTT,CASSLGRVGGELFF
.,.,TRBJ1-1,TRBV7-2,TGTGCCAGCAGCTTAGGACCCCTGAACACTGAAGCTTTCTTT,CASSLGPLNTEAFF
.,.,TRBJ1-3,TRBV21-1,TGTGCCAGCAGCACCCGGGCTCGCTCTGGAAACACCATATATTTT,CASSTRARSGNTIYF
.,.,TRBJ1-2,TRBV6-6,TGTGCCAGCAGTTACCCGCCCCAGTCAGGGGACTATGGCTACACCTTC,CASSYPPQSGDYGYTF
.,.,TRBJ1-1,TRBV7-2,TGTGCCAGCAGCTTAGCGGACGGGGGAGTCACTGAAGCTTTCTTT,CASSLADGGVTEAFF
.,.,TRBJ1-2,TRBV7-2,TGTGCCAGCAGCTTAGATCCGGGGGGAGGCTATGGCTACACCTTC,CASSLDPGGGYGYTF
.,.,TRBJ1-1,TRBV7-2,TGTGCCAGCAGCTTAGCTTCGGGGAGCGGAGAAGCTTTCTTT,CASSLASGSGEAFF
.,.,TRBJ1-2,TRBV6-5,TGTGCCAGCAGCCGGGGGTGGGAGGGGGGCTACACCTTC,CASSRGWEGGYTF
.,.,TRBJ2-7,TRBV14,TGTGCCAGCAGCCGGTGGGACGAGCAGTACTTC,CASSRWDEQYF
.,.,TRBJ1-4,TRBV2,TGTGCCAGCAGTGCGGGGGCAACTAATGAAAAACTGTTTTTT,CASSAGATNEKLFF
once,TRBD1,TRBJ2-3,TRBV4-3,TGCGCCAGCAGCCAAGCAAGGCAGGGGGCAGGGGATACGCAGTATTTT,CASSQARQGAGDTQYF
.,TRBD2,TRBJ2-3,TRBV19,TGTGCCAGTAGTAGCGGGAGGGCCGGCACAGATACGCAGTATTTT,CASSSGRAGTDTQYF
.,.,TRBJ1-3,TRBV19,TGTGCCAGTAGTACGGGGTCTGGAAACACCATATATTTT,CASSTGSGNTIYF
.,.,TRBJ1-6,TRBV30,TGTGCCTGGAGTGTAAAACGGACCAGTAATTCACCCCTCCACTTT,CAWSVKRTSNSPLHF
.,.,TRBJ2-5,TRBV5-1,TGCGCCAGCAGCTTGGTGGCAGGGCGAGAGACCCAGTACTTC,CASSLVAGRETQYF
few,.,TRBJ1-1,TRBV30,TGTGCCTGGAGCCAGGGGTTTCACGCTTTCTTT,CAWSQGFHAFF
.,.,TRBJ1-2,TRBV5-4,TGTGCCAGCAGTCCCGACACCCACTATGGCTACACCTTC,CASSPDTHYGYTF
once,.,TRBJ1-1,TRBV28,TGTGCCAGCAGTTTTAGGGGTGGGAACACTGAAGCTTTCTTT,CASSFRGGNTEAFF
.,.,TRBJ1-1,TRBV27,TGTGCCAGCAGTTCGCCAAAAAATTCGGTTACGCGGACTGAAGCTTTCTTT,CASSSPKNSVTRTEAFF
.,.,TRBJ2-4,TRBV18,TGTGCCAGCTCACCGGAGGTAGCCAAAAACATTCAGTACTTC,CASSPEVAKNIQYF
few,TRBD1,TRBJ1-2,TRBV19,TGTGCGACTGGGGACAGCTCACTTAACTATGGCTACACCTTC,CATGDSSLNYGYTF
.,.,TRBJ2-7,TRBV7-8,TGTGCCAGCAGCGCCCCGGCCCGGTTTATCAGCGAGCAGTACTTC,CASSAPARFISEQYF
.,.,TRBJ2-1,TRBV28,TGTGCCAGCAGTTTACTGTCAGGGAGCAATGAGCAGTTCTTC,CASSLLSGSNEQFF